This T cell receptor (beta chain) was sequenced in a study of identifying expanded T cells in peripheral blood. The assay was immunoSEQ multiplex PCR, and TCRdb's table has in-frame clones only and misses some. Of some 80,000 clones detected, around 90% appear once; the ten largest clones hold around 7%. J lost 0 bases, V lost 8 bases, and 7 bases had no gene match. The CDR3 loop spans 16 amino acids. Germline CDR1 reads MNHEY; CDR2 reads SMNVEV (reference sequence). Sequences were obtained from blood. The clonotype was recovered from a person aged 18 to 70 in good health. V usage is TRBV27 and J usage is TRBJ1-5; 10 bases are shared with TRBD1. CDR3 loop: CASRDRGEYSNQPQHF. CDR3 DNA sequence: TGTGCCAGCCGGGACAGGGGAGAGTATAGCAATCAGCCCCAGCATTTT.